This is a list of T cell receptor beta chains from one sample in a study of cytomegalovirus exposure and HLA in healthy donors. Produced via immunoSEQ multiplex PCR; TCRdb's table is partial and in-frame only. The sample records about 110,000 clones, 82% being singletons. Sequenced sample: PBMCs. These receptor sequences come from a man between 45 and 60 years old in good health and CMV-seronegative. Both conserved end residues are part of each CDR3. A D gene is named only where the DNA matches it firmly. Clone size is stated in some rows and not others, as once, few, many or a class when expanded.

>TRBV2|NA|NA|TRBJ2-1|13
CARNTGSGDEQFF
TGTGCCAGAAACACAGGGAGTGGCGATGAGCAGTTCTTC
>TRBV7-2|TRBD1|NA|TRBJ1-2|16
CASSPSGGRANYGYTF
TGTGCCAGCAGCCCGTCAGGGGGTAGAGCTAACTATGGCTACACCTTC
>TRBV11-3|NA|few|TRBJ1-1|14
CASSSRTEDTEAFF
TGTGCCAGCAGCTCCCGGACGGAGGACACTGAAGCTTTCTTT
>TRBV19|NA|NA|TRBJ2-7|11
CASSSAGEQYF
TGTGCCAGTAGTTCCGCCGGCGAGCAGTACTTC
>TRBV19|NA|NA|TRBJ2-3|13
CASKLARADTQYF
TGTGCCAGTAAGCTAGCGAGGGCAGATACGCAGTATTTT
>TRBV10-3|NA|NA|TRBJ1-4|15
CAIGGAGLLNEKLFF
TGTGCCATCGGAGGTGCGGGACTCCTTAATGAAAAACTGTTTTTT
>TRBV6-9|TRBD2|once|TRBJ2-5|15
CAKTTSGVPGATQYF
TGTGCCAAGACGACTAGCGGGGTCCCAGGAGCGACCCAGTACTTC
>TRBV7-2|TRBD1|once|TRBJ1-5|14
CASSPDRENQPQHF
TGTGCCAGCAGCCCGGACAGGGAGAATCAGCCCCAGCATTTT
>TRBV2|NA|NA|TRBJ2-5|12
CASGSRWETQYF
TGTGCCAGCGGTTCTAGGTGGGAGACCCAGTACTTC
>TRBV6-5|NA|NA|TRBJ2-5|14
CASSYVGQGETQYF
TGTGCCAGCAGTTACGTGGGGCAGGGTGAGACCCAGTACTTC
>TRBV5-8|NA|once|TRBJ1-5|15
CASSLAGDEAQPQHF
TGTGCCAGCAGCTTGGCGGGGGACGAGGCCCAGCCCCAGCATTTT
>TRBV28|NA|NA|TRBJ1-5|15
CASSPIQGINQPQHF
TGTGCCAGCAGTCCAATACAGGGCATCAATCAGCCCCAGCATTTT
>TRBV19|TRBD1|NA|TRBJ1-3|15
CASSISTGAGNTIYF
TGTGCCAGTAGTATCTCGACAGGGGCTGGAAACACCATATATTTT
>TRBV2|TRBD2|NA|TRBJ2-3|17
CASRLAGGPRSTDTQYF
TGTGCCAGCAGACTAGCGGGGGGACCGAGAAGCACAGATACGCAGTATTTT
>TRBV15|TRBD1|NA|TRBJ2-1|16
CATKDKPGQGYNEQFF
TGTGCCACCAAGGATAAGCCGGGACAGGGCTACAATGAGCAGTTCTTC
>TRBV6-6|TRBD1|NA|TRBJ1-4|15
CASSDRDRSNEKLFF
TGTGCCAGCAGTGACCGGGACAGAAGTAATGAAAAACTGTTTTTT
>TRBV5-1|TRBD1|NA|TRBJ2-3|16
CASSLRPGQGADTQYF
TGCGCCAGCAGCTTGCGCCCGGGACAGGGGGCAGATACGCAGTATTTT
>TRBV9|NA|NA|TRBJ1-3|20
CASTPRGAQADNRLEDTIYF
TGTGCCAGCACCCCCCGGGGGGCTCAGGCCGATAACCGCCTGGAGGACACCATATATTTT
>TRBV6-5|NA|NA|TRBJ1-1|13
CASSSPGKTEAFF
TGTGCCAGCAGCAGCCCAGGGAAGACTGAAGCTTTCTTT
>TRBV5-1|NA|NA|TRBJ1-2|14
CASSLAQQGAGYTF
TGCGCCAGCAGCTTGGCCCAACAGGGAGCTGGCTACACCTTC
>TRBV5-6|TRBD1|NA|TRBJ1-2|16
CASSLYQGAQGYGYTF
TGTGCCAGCAGCTTGTATCAGGGGGCCCAGGGGTATGGCTACACCTTC
>TRBV19|TRBD2|NA|TRBJ2-5|14
CASSITHGRETQYF
TGTGCCAGTAGTATTACTCACGGGAGGGAGACCCAGTACTTC
>TRBV10-2|NA|NA|TRBJ1-5|15
CASSALEAEYQPQHF
TGCGCCAGCAGTGCGTTGGAGGCGGAATATCAGCCCCAGCATTTT
>TRBV2|TRBD1|NA|TRBJ1-2|15
CASSPGTGINYGYTF
TGTGCCAGCAGCCCCGGGACAGGGATTAACTATGGCTACACCTTC
>TRBV7-9|NA|NA|TRBJ2-5|14
CASSPGQLQETQYF
TGTGCCAGCAGCCCCGGACAGCTACAAGAGACCCAGTACTTC
>TRBV10-3|NA|NA|TRBJ2-5|15
CAIKNSGVPQETQYF
TGTGCCATCAAAAATTCGGGTGTACCCCAAGAGACCCAGTACTTC
>TRBV7-3|NA|NA|TRBJ2-3|14
CASSSGGAGDTQYF
TGTGCCAGCAGCTCCGGCGGGGCGGGTGATACGCAGTATTTT
>TRBV19|NA|NA|TRBJ1-2|14
CASRYAGTNYGYTF
TGTGCCAGTAGATACGCGGGCACCAACTATGGCTACACCTTC
>TRBV9|NA|NA|TRBJ2-6|15
CASSIRFSGANVLTF
TGTGCCAGCAGCATTCGGTTCTCTGGGGCCAACGTCCTGACTTTC
>TRBV6-6|TRBD1|NA|TRBJ1-1|12
CASSSQGSEAFF
TGTGCCAGCAGCTCACAGGGGTCTGAAGCTTTCTTT
>TRBV5-6|NA|NA|TRBJ1-2|14
CASSSPTVTYGYTF
TGTGCCAGCAGCTCTCCGACAGTAACCTATGGCTACACCTTC
>TRBV7-9|NA|NA|TRBJ1-2|16
CASSSSNPQGSSGYTF
TGTGCCAGCAGCTCATCCAACCCACAGGGCTCCAGCGGCTACACCTTC
>TRBV29-1|NA|NA|TRBJ2-1|14
CSVYSEGHYNEQFF
TGCAGCGTTTATTCCGAAGGACACTACAATGAGCAGTTCTTC
>TRBV5-1|TRBD1|NA|TRBJ1-1|11
CASSSQGGAFF
TGCGCCAGCAGCTCCCAGGGGGGTGCTTTCTTT
>TRBV19|TRBD2|NA|TRBJ2-1|16
CASSKRTSGGLSEQFF
TGTGCCAGTAGTAAGAGGACTAGCGGGGGGTTGAGTGAGCAGTTCTTC
>TRBV7-9|NA|NA|TRBJ1-2|15
CASSIDYGGTRGYTF
TGTGCCAGCAGCATCGACTACGGGGGGACTCGGGGCTACACCTTC
>TRBV7-2|TRBD2|once|TRBJ2-5|14
CASSPDSGVETQYF
TGTGCCAGCAGCCCAGACAGCGGGGTAGAGACCCAGTACTTC
>TRBV5-1|TRBD1|NA|TRBJ2-5|15
CASSLDGQGMETQYF
TGCGCCAGCAGCTTGGACGGACAGGGAATGGAGACCCAGTACTTC
>TRBV27|NA|NA|TRBJ1-1|17
CASSPRQPVIMNTEAFF
TGTGCCAGCAGTCCACGACAGCCCGTAATCATGAACACTGAAGCTTTCTTT
>TRBV5-1|TRBD1|NA|TRBJ2-1|14
CASSLDRGHNEQFF
TGCGCCAGCAGCTTAGACAGGGGTCACAATGAGCAGTTCTTC
>TRBV13|NA|NA|TRBJ1-3|13
CASSFFNGNTIYF
TGTGCCAGCAGTTTTTTTAATGGAAACACCATATATTTT
>TRBV5-6|NA|NA|TRBJ1-1|12
CASSLRGTEAFF
TGTGCCAGCAGCTTAAGGGGGACTGAAGCTTTCTTT
>TRBV30|TRBD1|NA|TRBJ1-3|13
CACRQGSGNTIYF
TGTGCCTGTAGACAGGGGTCCGGAAACACCATATATTTT